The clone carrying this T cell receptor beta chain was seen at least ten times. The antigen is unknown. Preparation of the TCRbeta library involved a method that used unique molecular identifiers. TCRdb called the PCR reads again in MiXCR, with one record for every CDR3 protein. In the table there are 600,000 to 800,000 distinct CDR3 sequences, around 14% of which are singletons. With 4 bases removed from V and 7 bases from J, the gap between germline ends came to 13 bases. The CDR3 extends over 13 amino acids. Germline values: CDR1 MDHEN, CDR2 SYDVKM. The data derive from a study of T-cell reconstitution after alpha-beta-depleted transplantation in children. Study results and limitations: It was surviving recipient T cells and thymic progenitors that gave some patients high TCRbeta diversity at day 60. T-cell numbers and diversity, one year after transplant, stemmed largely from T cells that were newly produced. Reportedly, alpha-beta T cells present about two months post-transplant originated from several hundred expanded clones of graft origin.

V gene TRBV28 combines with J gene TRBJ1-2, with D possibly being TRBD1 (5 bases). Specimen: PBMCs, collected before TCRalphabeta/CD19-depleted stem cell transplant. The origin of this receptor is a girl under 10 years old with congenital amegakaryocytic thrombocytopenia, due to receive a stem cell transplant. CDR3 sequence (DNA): TGTGCCAGCAGTTCCGGGGCGCGGGGTGGCTACACCTTC. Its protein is CASSSGARGGYTF.